The T cell receptor beta chain under discussion was sequenced for a study of shared clonotypes between healthy human individuals. Study as a whole: The study drew on a couple of women and three men aged 18 to 49 as donors. Study-level points and caveats: A handful of donors showed sharing of about 5.5% of naive CD4 clonotypes. Generally, estimated richness proved larger in naive subsets than it did in memory subsets.

About this clone itself: Its antigen is unidentified.

Naive CD8 cells comprised CD45RO-negative, CCR7-positively selected cells, excluding terminally differentiated effector memory CD45RA+ cells. With 3 bases removed from V and 4 bases from J, the gap between germline ends came to 9 bases. Germline CDR1 is MDHEN and CDR2 is SYDVKM. CDR3 length equals 14 residues. Here immunoSEQ multiplex PCR was the method, and the copy in TCRdb shows in-frame clones only, minus some. Here the sample spans around 2,000,000 clones, less than 95% being singletons. The material sequenced was naive CD8+ T cells sorted from blood. The chain employs TRBV28 and TRBJ2-2, with D perhaps TRBD1 (5 bases). The sequence was collected from a young man in good health. The CDR3 bases are TGTGCCAGCAGTTTGACAGTAACCACCGGGGAGCTGTTTTTT. It codes for CASSLTVTTGELFF. The variable domain in full, with the rest retrieved from reference TRBV28 and TRBJ2-2, is DVKVTQSSRYLVKRTGEKVFLECVQDMDHENMFWYRQDPGLGLRLIYFSYDVKMKEKGDIPEGYSVSREKKERFSLILESASTNQTSMYLCASSLTVTTGELFFGEGSRLTVL.